This entry features one T cell receptor (beta chain) sequence. PCR amplification relied on 60 Vbeta primers (plus 13 Jbeta primers). Sequencing used immunoSEQ multiplex PCR; TCRdb keeps in-frame clones, though not all of them. The sample contains roughly 160,000 clones, about four fifths of which appear only once. These data are taken from a study of cytomegalovirus exposure and HLA in healthy donors. The CDR3 is 15 amino acids. The V segment lost 6 bases and the J segment 1 base; nucleotides outside the gene matches: 6. Germline V lookup: CDR1 MNHEY, CDR2 SVGAGI. Sample: PBMCs. J is TRBJ2-1 and V is TRBV6-5, with 7 bases lining up with TRBD2. The sequence was collected from a boy under 10 years old in good health and CMV-seronegative. DNA of the CDR3: TGTGCCAGCAGGAACGGGGGGAGATCCTACAATGAGCAGTTCTTC. It translates to CASRNGGRSYNEQFF.